The 21 T cell receptor beta chains below come from one sample, sequenced in a study of Graves' ophthalmopathy and Graves' hyperthyroidism. Amplification from RNA transcripts yielded the TCR beta CDR3 regions. HTBI-primed RT-PCR formed the first round, and a multiplex PCR formed the second. Each CDR3 protein is one row after TCRdb ran MiXCR on the multiplex PCR reads. The sample lists about 160,000 distinct CDR3 sequences; less than 45% were seen once. Sequences were obtained from peripheral blood. Source of these receptors: a woman aged 40 to 55 with Graves' ophthalmopathy.

This clonotype has just a few counts. J is TRBJ2-5 and V is TRBV6-2 or TRBV6-3, with D unresolved. Per the germline V gene, CDR1 is MNHEY and CDR2 is SVGEGT. The V end lost 6 bases, the J end lost 5 bases, and 10 bases lay between the germline ends. This CDR3 region has 12 residues. The CDR3 DNA follows: TGTGCCAGCAGCCCCGGGTCGGAGACCCAGTACTTC. This codes for CASSPGSETQYF.

This clonotype was picked up many times. This chain connects TRBV12-3 or TRBV12-4 to TRBJ1-2; D is perhaps TRBD1 (6 bases). Trimming shortened V by 4 bases and J by 3 bases, and 9 bases separated the two germline ends. The CDR3 has 13 residues. CDR3 sequence reads: CASSSGQYYGYTF. For the CDR3, the DNA is TGTGCCAGCAGTTCGGGACAATACTATGGCTACACCTTC.

The table lists this clonotype with many counts. The chain uses TRBV19 and TRBJ2-2; TRBD2 might be the D (5 bases). Germline CDR1 LNHDA, CDR2 SQIVND (reference sequence). With 8 bases removed from V and 1 base from J, the gap between germline ends came to 5 bases. This CDR3 has 12 amino acids. The CDR3 sequence is CASRGNTGELFF. The CDR3 nucleotides are TGTGCCAGTCGGGGGAACACCGGGGAGCTGTTTTTT.

The chain recombines TRBV7-3 with TRBJ1-1, with D uncertain. Germline V gives CDR1 SGHTA, CDR2 FQGTGA. This CDR3 contains 14 residues. With 4 bases removed from V and 1 base from J, the gap between germline ends came to 10 bases. This CDR3 reads CASSSAAGNTEAFF. The CDR3 DNA follows: TGTGCCAGCAGCTCCGCAGCGGGGAACACTGAAGCTTTCTTT.

The chain employs TRBV19 and TRBJ2-7; D call uncertain. This CDR3 contains 16 residues. Trimming left V 5 bases short and J 4 bases short, with 21 bases between. The germline gives CDR1 LNHDA, CDR2 SQIVND (reference sequence). CDR3 sequence (DNA): TGTGCCAGTAGTCGGTCACGGCCAACCACGCAATACGAGCAGTACTTC. Amino acids: CASSRSRPTTQYEQYF.

The chain uses TRBV12-3 or TRBV12-4 and TRBJ2-2, with TRBD2 as a possible D gene (6 bases). The CDR3 contains 14 residues. V gave up 0 bases and J gave up 5 bases, with 7 bases separating them. The CDR3 nucleotides are TGTGCCAGCAGTTTAGCCCGGGGGACCGGGGAGCTGTTTTTT. Translating gives CASSLARGTGELFF.

Only a few counts were recorded for this clonotype. V is TRBV2 and J is TRBJ1-1, with 7 nucleotides matching TRBD1. Per the germline V gene, CDR1 is SNHLY and CDR2 is FYNNEI. The CDR3 consists of 14 residues. The ends lost 2 bases at V and 10 bases at J; junction bases unmatched: 10. DNA of the CDR3: TGTGCCAGCAGTGAATCGGGTGACAGGGCTGCAGCTTTCTTT. Translation: CASSESGDRAAAFF.

This chain links TRBV20-1 with TRBJ2-5; TRBD1 matches at 8 bases. J lost 4 bases, V lost 5 bases, and 9 bases had no gene match. The CDR3 has 14 residues. Looked up from germline, CDR1 is DFQATT and CDR2 is SNEGSKA (reference sequence). The CDR3 DNA is TGCAGTGCTCCAGTGACAGGGGAACGAGAGACCCAGTACTTC. This codes for CSAPVTGERETQYF.

This clonotype was seen many times. The chain uses TRBV20-1 and TRBJ1-6; 8 bases align to TRBD1. The CDR3 covers 14 residues. The trim removed 3 bases at V and 9 bases at J, leaving 7 bases unmatched. From germline, CDR1 is DFQATT and CDR2 SNEGSKA (reference sequence). The CDR3 is CSASLWTGSSPLHF. The CDR3 region has the DNA TGCAGTGCTAGTCTTTGGACAGGGAGTTCACCCCTCCACTTT.

The sample holds many counts of this clonotype. The V gene is TRBV3-1, the J gene TRBJ1-6; D ambiguous. Germline loops: CDR1 LGHDT, CDR2 YNNKEL (reference sequence). With 0 bases removed from V and 10 bases from J, the gap between germline ends came to 7 bases. This CDR3 comprises 13 residues. The CDR3 sequence is CASSQDRGSPLHF. As DNA, the CDR3 is TGTGCCAGCAGCCAAGACAGAGGATCACCCCTCCACTTT. The variable domain in full, completed from reference TRBV3-1 and TRBJ1-6, reads DTAVSQTPKYLVTQMGNDKSIKCEQNLGHDTMYWYKQDSKKFLKIMFSYNNKELIINETVPNRFSPKSPDKAHLNLHINSLELGDSAVYFCASSQDRGSPLHFGNGTRLTVT.

This clonotype was detected ten times or more. The rearrangement links TRBV28 to TRBJ1-2; TRBD1 is a possible D gene (5 bases). CDR3 size: 14 residues. The germline gives CDR1 MDHEN, CDR2 SYDVKM. Trimming stripped 4 bases from V and 4 bases from J, with 13 bases between. CDR3 in DNA: TGTGCCAGCAGTTCAACACAGGTGCGCTATGGCTACACCTTC. Protein product: CASSSTQVRYGYTF.

The chain joins TRBV6-2 or TRBV6-3 to TRBJ1-5; D perhaps matches TRBD1 (5 bases). The CDR3 covers 14 residues. Trimming removed 0 bases at V and 9 bases at J, with 12 bases between. CDR1 is MNHEY and CDR2 is SVGEGT in the germline V gene. The CDR3 region is CASSYSTVHGPQHF. In nucleotides, the CDR3 is TGTGCCAGCAGTTACTCGACAGTACATGGGCCCCAGCATTTT.

In this sample, this clonotype turned up many times. The chain links TRBV7-2 to TRBJ1-5; 7 positions agree with TRBD1. The CDR3 is made up of 15 amino acids. V shed 4 bases, J shed 2 bases, and the junction held 5 bases outside the gene matches. Germline CDR1 and CDR2: SGHTA and FQGNSA. The CDR3, as DNA: TGTGCCAGCAGCTCAGCCGGGACAGGCAATCAGCCCCAGCATTTT. Its protein is CASSSAGTGNQPQHF.

This chain uses TRBV10-3 with TRBJ1-1; D perhaps matches TRBD1 (6 bases). V was shortened by 10 bases and J by 3 bases, with 15 bases between the two germline ends. The CDR3 is made up of 13 amino acids. The germline V gene encodes CDR1 ENHRY and CDR2 SYGVKD. CDR3 region: CATTGSPDTEAFF. The CDR3 DNA is TGTGCCACCACAGGGAGCCCCGACACTGAAGCTTTCTTT.

The V call is TRBV6-2 or TRBV6-3, the J call TRBJ1-1, with no clear D. The V gene's germline CDR1 is MNHEY and CDR2 SVGEGT. There are 14 residues in the CDR3. V was shortened by 6 bases and J by 9 bases, with 20 bases between the two germline ends. CDR3 DNA: TGTGCCAGCAGCTATACGAGGACGTCCCTGCAAGCTTTCTTT. This encodes CASSYTRTSLQAFF.

This clonotype was seen at least ten times. The chain recombines TRBV11-2 with TRBJ1-1; 7 positions agree with TRBD1. The ends lost 0 bases at V and 1 base at J; junction bases unmatched: 5. CDR3 length: 16 residues. Per the germline V gene, CDR1 is SGHAT and CDR2 is FQNNGV. CDR3 nucleotides: TGTGCCAGCAGCTTAGAGGCCACAGGGGCGAACACTGAAGCTTTCTTT. Translated, it gives CASSLEATGANTEAFF.

This clonotype was detected ten times or more. J is TRBJ1-1 and V is TRBV20-1; 7 bases agree with TRBD1. There are 12 residues in the CDR3. CDR1 and CDR2 from the germline V gene are DFQATT and SNEGSKA (reference sequence). V shed 6 bases and J 4 bases; nucleotides not matched to a gene: 5. The chain's CDR3 is CSAKQGFTEAFF. The DNA for the CDR3 is TGCAGTGCCAAACAGGGGTTCACTGAAGCTTTCTTT.

This chain links TRBV12-3 or TRBV12-4 with TRBJ1-5, with unresolved D. This CDR3 is built from 15 residues. The germline V and J ends were trimmed by 1 base and 2 bases, with 9 bases remaining between them. CDR3 DNA sequence: TGTGCCAGCAGTTTAGTATGGAGCGGCAATCAGCCCCAGCATTTT. It translates to CASSLVWSGNQPQHF.

This clonotype has a count of ten or more. The rearrangement uses TRBV2 and TRBJ1-5; TRBD1 agrees at 8 bases. Germline V gene data show CDR1 as SNHLY and CDR2 as FYNNEI. V shed 7 bases, J shed 5 bases, and the junction held 1 base outside the gene matches. The CDR3 has 12 residues. This CDR3 reads CASTTGDQPQHF. The CDR3 DNA follows: TGTGCCAGCACGACAGGGGATCAGCCCCAGCATTTT.

A note on this clonotype: The junction does not match germline at one end; this may be a read error. This sequence joins TRBV27 and TRBJ1-2, with D maybe TRBD1 (5 bases). This CDR3 has 14 amino acids. The germline CDR1 and CDR2 sequences are MNHEY and SMNVEV (reference sequence). The CDR3 region has the DNA TGTGCCAGCAGTTTAATCGGCAGGGACTATGGCTACACTTTC. Amino acid sequence: CASSLIGRDYGYTF.

The table lists this clonotype with many counts. The chain carries TRBV5-1 and TRBJ2-7; D not certain. The length of the CDR3 is 14 residues. Germline V gene data show CDR1 as SGHRS and CDR2 as YFSETQ. V lost 0 bases and J lost 3, with 10 bases in between. CDR3 residues: CASSLEPANYEQYF. CDR3 in DNA: TGCGCCAGCAGCTTGGAACCGGCTAACTACGAGCAGTACTTC. Complete variable domain (other parts from reference TRBV5-1 and TRBJ2-7): KAGVTQTPRYLIKTRGQQVTLSCSPISGHRSVSWYQQTPGQGLQFLFEYFSETQRNKGNFPGRFSGRQFSNSRSEMNVSTLELGDSALYLCASSLEPANYEQYFGPGTRLTVT.